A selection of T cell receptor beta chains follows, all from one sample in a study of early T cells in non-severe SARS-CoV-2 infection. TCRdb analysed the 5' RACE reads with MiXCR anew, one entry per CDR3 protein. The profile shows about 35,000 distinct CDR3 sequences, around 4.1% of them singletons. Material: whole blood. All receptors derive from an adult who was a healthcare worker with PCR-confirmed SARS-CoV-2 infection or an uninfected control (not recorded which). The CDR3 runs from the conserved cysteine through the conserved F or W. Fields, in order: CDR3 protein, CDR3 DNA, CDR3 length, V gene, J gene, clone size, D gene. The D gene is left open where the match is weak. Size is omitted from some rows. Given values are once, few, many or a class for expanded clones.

CDR3 protein: CSAREGWQRPQHF; CDR3 DNA: TGCAGTGCTAGAGAGGGCTGGCAGAGGCCCCAGCATTTT; CDR3 length: 13; V gene: TRBV20-1; J gene: TRBJ1-5; clone size: few; D gene: -
CDR3 protein: CATSEMTGATGELFF; CDR3 DNA: TGTGCCACCAGTGAAATGACAGGGGCCACCGGGGAGCTGTTTTTT; CDR3 length: 15; V gene: TRBV24-1; J gene: TRBJ2-2; clone size: many; D gene: TRBD1
CDR3 protein: CASSASGGWEQFF; CDR3 DNA: TGTGCCAGCAGCGCTAGCGGTGGTTGGGAGCAGTTCTTC; CDR3 length: 13; V gene: TRBV2; J gene: TRBJ2-1; clone size: many; D gene: TRBD2
CDR3 protein: CASDSTGNTIYF; CDR3 DNA: TGTGCCAGCGATTCGACGGGAAACACCATATATTTT; CDR3 length: 12; V gene: TRBV6-2/TRBV6-3; J gene: TRBJ1-3; clone size: many; D gene: -
CDR3 protein: CASSLAGRNTEAFF; CDR3 DNA: TGTGCCAGCAGCTTGGCAGGCAGGAACACTGAAGCTTTCTTT; CDR3 length: 14; V gene: TRBV5-6; J gene: TRBJ1-1; clone size: many; D gene: -
CDR3 protein: CASSLSTGELFF; CDR3 DNA: TGTGCCAGCAGCTTAAGCACCGGGGAGCTGTTTTTT; CDR3 length: 12; V gene: TRBV7-3; J gene: TRBJ2-2; clone size: many; D gene: -
CDR3 protein: CSAGEREYEQYF; CDR3 DNA: TGCAGTGCTGGAGAGCGGGAGTACGAGCAGTACTTC; CDR3 length: 12; V gene: TRBV20-1; J gene: TRBJ2-7; clone size: many; D gene: TRBD2
CDR3 protein: CSARSGNEQFF; CDR3 DNA: TGCAGTGCTAGGAGCGGCAATGAGCAGTTCTTC; CDR3 length: 11; V gene: TRBV20-1; J gene: TRBJ2-1; clone size: many; D gene: -
CDR3 protein: CASSPRDPSSENTIYF; CDR3 DNA: TGTGCCAGCTCACCGCGGGATCCTTCATCTGAAAACACCATATATTTT; CDR3 length: 16; V gene: TRBV18; J gene: TRBJ1-3; clone size: many; D gene: -
CDR3 protein: CASSQGWNEQYF; CDR3 DNA: TGTGCCAGCAGCCAGGGATGGAACGAGCAGTACTTC; CDR3 length: 12; V gene: TRBV14; J gene: TRBJ2-7; clone size: many; D gene: -
CDR3 protein: CASSHLQGPNEQYF; CDR3 DNA: TGTGCCAGCAGCCACCTTCAGGGTCCCAACGAGCAGTACTTC; CDR3 length: 14; V gene: TRBV7-9; J gene: TRBJ2-7; clone size: many; D gene: -
CDR3 protein: CASSLGPAGTGGYEQYF; CDR3 DNA: TGTGCCAGCAGCTTAGGCCCAGCCGGGACAGGGGGGTACGAGCAGTACTTC; CDR3 length: 17; V gene: TRBV7-8; J gene: TRBJ2-7; clone size: many; D gene: TRBD1
CDR3 protein: CASSPNYNEQFF; CDR3 DNA: TGTGCCAGCAGCCCGAACTACAATGAGCAGTTCTTC; CDR3 length: 12; V gene: TRBV11-2; J gene: TRBJ2-1; clone size: many; D gene: -
CDR3 protein: CSVVRGTDTQYF; CDR3 DNA: TGCAGCGTTGTTCGGGGCACAGATACGCAGTATTTT; CDR3 length: 12; V gene: TRBV29-1; J gene: TRBJ2-3; clone size: many; D gene: -
CDR3 protein: CSVERLAGSNEQFF; CDR3 DNA: TGCAGCGTTGAAAGACTAGCGGGGAGCAATGAGCAGTTCTTC; CDR3 length: 14; V gene: TRBV29-1; J gene: TRBJ2-1; clone size: many; D gene: TRBD2
CDR3 protein: CASSPSGGPNSPLHF; CDR3 DNA: TGTGCCAGCAGCCCCTCCGGGGGCCCCAATTCACCCCTCCACTTT; CDR3 length: 15; V gene: TRBV9; J gene: TRBJ1-6; clone size: many; D gene: -
CDR3 protein: CAISEALTGGTLEAFF; CDR3 DNA: TGTGCCATCAGTGAGGCCTTAACAGGGGGGACCCTTGAAGCTTTCTTT; CDR3 length: 16; V gene: TRBV10-3; J gene: TRBJ1-1; clone size: many; D gene: TRBD1
CDR3 protein: CASSHLPPGTGDPSRSYNEQFF; CDR3 DNA: TGTGCCAGCAGCCATTTACCTCCCGGGACAGGGGACCCTTCCCGCTCCTACAATGAGCAGTTCTTC; CDR3 length: 22; V gene: TRBV3-1; J gene: TRBJ2-1; clone size: -; D gene: TRBD1
CDR3 protein: CASSVGTAGEQYF; CDR3 DNA: TGTGCCAGCAGCGTCGGGACAGCAGGCGAGCAGTACTTC; CDR3 length: 13; V gene: TRBV9; J gene: TRBJ2-7; clone size: many; D gene: TRBD1
CDR3 protein: CASSYGLAGENTQYF; CDR3 DNA: TGTGCCAGCAGCTACGGACTAGCGGGAGAAAATACGCAGTATTTT; CDR3 length: 15; V gene: TRBV9; J gene: TRBJ2-3; clone size: many; D gene: TRBD2
CDR3 protein: CSASPGFRATQYF; CDR3 DNA: TGCAGTGCTAGTCCAGGGTTTAGGGCTACGCAGTATTTT; CDR3 length: 13; V gene: TRBV20-1; J gene: TRBJ2-3; clone size: many; D gene: -
CDR3 protein: CASSWTESYNEQFF; CDR3 DNA: TGTGCCAGCAGCTGGACAGAATCCTACAATGAGCAGTTCTTC; CDR3 length: 14; V gene: TRBV2; J gene: TRBJ2-1; clone size: many; D gene: -
CDR3 protein: CASSELAGGRDEQFF; CDR3 DNA: TGCGCCAGCAGTGAACTAGCGGGAGGGCGCGATGAGCAGTTCTTC; CDR3 length: 15; V gene: TRBV10-1; J gene: TRBJ2-1; clone size: many; D gene: TRBD2
CDR3 protein: CASSPIGTGLYTEAFF; CDR3 DNA: TGTGCCAGCAGTCCGATCGGGACAGGGTTATACACTGAAGCTTTCTTT; CDR3 length: 16; V gene: TRBV6-4; J gene: TRBJ1-1; clone size: once; D gene: TRBD1
CDR3 protein: CASTSGRKYEQYF; CDR3 DNA: TGTGCCAGTACTAGCGGGAGGAAGTACGAGCAGTACTTC; CDR3 length: 13; V gene: TRBV6-5; J gene: TRBJ2-7; clone size: many; D gene: TRBD2
CDR3 protein: CASSQSPGQGNQPQHF; CDR3 DNA: TGCGCCAGCAGCCAATCCCCGGGACAGGGAAATCAGCCCCAGCATTTT; CDR3 length: 16; V gene: TRBV4-3; J gene: TRBJ1-5; clone size: -; D gene: TRBD1
CDR3 protein: CSARNPRGTGELFF; CDR3 DNA: TGCAGTGCTAGGAACCCCAGGGGCACCGGGGAGCTGTTTTTT; CDR3 length: 14; V gene: TRBV20-1; J gene: TRBJ2-2; clone size: many; D gene: -
CDR3 protein: CSARGHIGDGKLFF; CDR3 DNA: TGCAGTGCTAGGGGCCATATCGGGGATGGGAAACTGTTTTTT; CDR3 length: 14; V gene: TRBV20-1; J gene: TRBJ1-4; clone size: few; D gene: -
CDR3 protein: CASSSGAAGNTIYF; CDR3 DNA: TGTGCCAGCAGCTCAGGGGCAGCTGGAAACACCATATATTTT; CDR3 length: 14; V gene: TRBV7-9; J gene: TRBJ1-3; clone size: many; D gene: -
CDR3 protein: CAGTSTGGISYTF; CDR3 DNA: TGTGCCGGGACCTCAACAGGGGGCATTTCATACACCTTC; CDR3 length: 13; V gene: TRBV30; J gene: TRBJ1-2; clone size: many; D gene: TRBD1
CDR3 protein: CASSPGSFYPPGNTIYF; CDR3 DNA: TGTGCCAGCAGTCCGGGGTCTTTTTACCCCCCTGGAAACACCATATATTTT; CDR3 length: 17; V gene: TRBV28; J gene: TRBJ1-3; clone size: many; D gene: -
CDR3 protein: CASSLVRLAESTDTQYF; CDR3 DNA: TGTGCCAGCAGCTTAGTTAGGCTAGCGGAGAGCACAGATACGCAGTATTTT; CDR3 length: 17; V gene: TRBV7-8; J gene: TRBJ2-3; clone size: -; D gene: TRBD2
CDR3 protein: CSVGPLGGGTDTQYF; CDR3 DNA: TGCAGCGTCGGCCCCCTTGGGGGAGGCACAGATACGCAGTATTTT; CDR3 length: 15; V gene: TRBV29-1; J gene: TRBJ2-3; clone size: many; D gene: -
CDR3 protein: CATSLAGGYEQYF; CDR3 DNA: TGTGCCACCAGCCTAGCGGGAGGCTACGAGCAGTACTTC; CDR3 length: 13; V gene: TRBV24-1; J gene: TRBJ2-7; clone size: -; D gene: TRBD2
CDR3 protein: CASSQGAVANTGELFF; CDR3 DNA: TGTGCCAGCAGCCAAGGCGCTGTCGCGAACACCGGGGAGCTGTTTTTT; CDR3 length: 16; V gene: TRBV4-2; J gene: TRBJ2-2; clone size: many; D gene: -
CDR3 protein: CATSRDKGQGWEQYF; CDR3 DNA: TGTGCCACCAGCAGAGATAAAGGGCAGGGATGGGAGCAGTACTTC; CDR3 length: 15; V gene: TRBV15; J gene: TRBJ2-7; clone size: many; D gene: -